The TCR beta chain described here comes from a study of cytomegalovirus exposure and HLA in healthy donors. Findings and limits, study-wide: Certain indistinguishable V segments, among them TRBV6-2 and TRBV6-3, were excluded.

Concerning this clone: Its target is not known.

V was trimmed by 9 bases and J by 0 bases, leaving 9 bases between them. CDR3 length: 13 amino acids. Germline CDR1 and CDR2: SEHNR and FQNEAQ (reference sequence). Primers: 60 Vbeta forward and 13 Jbeta reverse. Using immunoSEQ multiplex PCR, the repertoire was profiled, and TCRdb retains in-frame clones only, with some absent. Of about 150,000 clones listed, about 74% are singletons. This receptor was identified in a male donor in good health and CMV-seronegative. This rearrangement joins TRBV7-9 to TRBJ2-1; D perhaps matches TRBD2 (5 bases). Sequencing used PBMCs. The CDR3, as DNA: TGTGCCAGAAGAACTAGCTCCTACAATGAGCAGTTCTTC. Translated: CARRTSSYNEQFF. Combining the CDR3 with reference TRBV7-9 and TRBJ2-1 gives the whole variable domain DTGVSQNPRHKITKRGQNVTFRCDPISEHNRLYWYRQTLGQGPEFLTYFQNEAQLEKSRLLSDRFSAERPKGSFSTLEIQRTEQGDSAMYLCARRTSSYNEQFFGPGTRLTVL.